Shown below are 20 T cell receptor beta chains from a single sample sequenced in a study of T cell changes during pregnancy in multiple sclerosis. TCRdb's copy holds only in-frame clones and misses some; the assay was immunoSEQ multiplex PCR. The sample consists of over 70,000 clones, over 80% of them appearing once. The material was peripheral blood, obtained in the third trimester of pregnancy. The origin of the receptors is a female donor in good health, enrolled as a control in a pregnancy study.

The chain is built from TRBV6-5 and TRBJ2-3; 9 bases are shared with TRBD1. Germline assignment: CDR1 MNHEY and CDR2 SVGAGI. Trimming cost V 5 bases and J 5 bases; bases outside gene matches: 8. The CDR3 has 15 residues. As DNA, the CDR3 is TGTGCCAGCAGTCATCGGGACAGGGAGATAGATACGCAGTATTTT. Translating it yields CASSHRDREIDTQYF.

The V call is TRBV28, the J call TRBJ2-2; 7 nucleotides match TRBD2. Trimming cost V 5 bases and J 6 bases; bases outside gene matches: 9. This CDR3 has 15 amino acids. Germline CDR1 reads MDHEN; CDR2 reads SYDVKM. CDR3 residues: CASSPPLGGSGELFF. The CDR3 DNA is TGTGCCAGCAGTCCCCCACTGGGGGGGTCCGGGGAGCTGTTTTTT.

This rearrangement joins TRBV5-4 to TRBJ2-1, with TRBD2 matching 13 bases. Germline V gene lookup returns CDR1 SGHNT and CDR2 YYREEE (reference sequence). Trimming at V came to 4 bases and at J to 0 bases, leaving 4 bases not matched to a gene. CDR3 size: 17 residues. The CDR3 loop is CASSTGLAGDSYNEQFF. The CDR3 coding sequence is TGTGCCAGCAGCACCGGACTAGCGGGGGACTCCTACAATGAGCAGTTCTTC. The full variable domain, completed using reference TRBV5-4 and TRBJ2-1, is ETGVTQSPTHLIKTRGQQVTLRCSSQSGHNTVSWYQQALGQGPQFIFQYYREEENGRGNFPPRFSGLQFPNYSSELNVNALELDDSALYLCASSTGLAGDSYNEQFFGPGTRLTVL.

V usage is TRBV7-6 and J usage is TRBJ1-1; D is ambiguous. CDR3 length: 12 amino acids. Germline V gene sequence: CDR1 SGHVS, CDR2 FNYEAQ. With 3 bases removed from V and 2 bases from J, the gap between germline ends came to 4 bases. The CDR3 protein is CASSFGNTEAFF. The CDR3 DNA sequence: TGTGCCAGCAGCTTTGGCAACACTGAAGCTTTCTTT. The whole variable domain, remainder taken from reference TRBV7-6 and TRBJ1-1, is GAGVSQSPRYKVTKRGQDVALRCDPISGHVSLYWYRQALGQGPEFLTYFNYEAQQDKSGLPNDRFSAERPEGSISTLTIQRTEQRDSAMYRCASSFGNTEAFFGQGTRLTVV.

This chain joins TRBV28 and TRBJ2-1; a weak D match, TRBD2 (6 bases). CDR3 length equals 12 residues. CDR1 is MDHEN and CDR2 is SYDVKM in the germline V gene. V was pared by 7 bases and J by 11 bases, with 15 bases between. The CDR3 loop reads CASTPDGGKQFF. CDR3 nucleotides: TGTGCCAGCACCCCCGACGGGGGAAAGCAGTTCTTC.

The chain uses TRBV5-1 and TRBJ1-3; 9 positions agree with TRBD1. Unmatched junction bases numbered 3, after V lost 4 bases and J lost 1 base. This CDR3 has 15 residues. Germline V gene lookup returns CDR1 SGHRS and CDR2 YFSETQ. The CDR3 nucleotides read TGCGCCAGCAGCAACGGGACAGGGTCTGGAAACACCATATATTTT. Its protein is CASSNGTGSGNTIYF.

The CDR3 is CASSHGSGTGNQPQHF. CDR3 DNA sequence: TGTGCCAGCAGCCACGGTTCCGGGACAGGGAATCAGCCCCAGCATTTT. J is TRBJ1-5 and V is TRBV27, with 9 bases identical to TRBD1. CDR3 size: 16 residues. Germline CDR1 MNHEY, CDR2 SMNVEV (reference sequence). V was clipped by 6 bases and J by 4 bases; unmatched bases: 10.

The chain carries TRBV21-1 and TRBJ1-1; the D call of TRBD1 is as the table states it, not checked on the DNA. TRBV21-1 is a listed pseudogene. CDR3 size: 14 residues. The CDR3 coding sequence is TGTGCCAGCAGCATAAGGGACAGGGGGCCTGAAGCTTTCTTT. Protein product: CASSIRDRGPEAFF.

This clone appeared once. The V call is TRBV29-1, the J call TRBJ1-1; D not resolved. The CDR3 is 11 amino acids. Trimming took 4 bases from V and 2 from J, leaving 5 bases between them. Germline CDR1 and CDR2: SQVTM and ANQGSEA. CDR3 sequence reads: CSVVLNTEAFF. The CDR3 DNA sequence: TGCAGCGTTGTATTAAACACTGAAGCTTTCTTT.

V and J are TRBV4-1 and TRBJ2-7; 9 nucleotides match TRBD1. The CDR3 covers 13 residues. Germline V gives CDR1 MGHRA, CDR2 YSYEKL. Trimming took 3 bases from V and 5 from J; bases not matched to a gene: 2. CDR3 sequence: CASSHGTGNEQYF. The CDR3 coding sequence is TGCGCCAGCAGCCATGGGACAGGGAACGAGCAGTACTTC.

The chain employs TRBV2 and TRBJ2-2, with TRBD1 identical over 10 bases. CDR3 size: 15 residues. V gave up 6 bases and J gave up 0 bases; unmatched junction bases: 1. Germline CDR1 SNHLY, CDR2 FYNNEI. The CDR3 DNA reads TGTGCCAGCAGGGGGACAGGGGCGAACACCGGGGAGCTGTTTTTT. Amino acid sequence: CASRGTGANTGELFF.

This clone showed up just once. The chain couples TRBV5-6 to TRBJ2-7, with TRBD1 matching over 8 bases. The length of the CDR3 is 15 residues. CDR1 and CDR2 from the germline V gene are SGHDT and YYEEEE. V dropped 4 bases and J dropped 4; count of bases not matched to a gene: 10. The CDR3 spells CASSRTGTGLYEQYF. The CDR3 DNA sequence: TGTGCCAGCAGCCGCACCGGGACAGGTCTTTACGAGCAGTACTTC.

The genes are TRBV19 and TRBJ2-7, with TRBD2 matching over 10 bases. Losses at the gene ends were 4 bases for V and 3 bases for J; bases not matched to a gene: 6. The CDR3 consists of 15 residues. Germline loops: CDR1 LNHDA, CDR2 SQIVND (reference sequence). The CDR3, as DNA: TGTGCCAGTAGTACATCTAGCGGGAGCCGCTACGAGCAGTACTTC. This gives the protein CASSTSSGSRYEQYF. Filled out from reference TRBV19 and TRBJ2-7, the complete variable domain reads DGGITQSPKYLFRKEGQNVTLSCEQNLNHDAMYWYRQDPGQGLRLIYYSQIVNDFQKGDIAEGYSVSREKKESFPLTVTSAQKNPTAFYLCASSTSSGSRYEQYFGPGTRLTVT.

This chain links TRBV27 with TRBJ1-5; D possibly corresponds to TRBD1 (5 bases). The CDR3 contains 14 residues. Germline V gives CDR1 MNHEY, CDR2 SMNVEV (reference sequence). Trimming took off 4 bases at V and 1 base at J, with 8 bases between the two ends. The CDR3 DNA follows: TGTGCCAGCAGTTATAGGGGCAGCAATCAGCCCCAGCATTTT. This codes for CASSYRGSNQPQHF.

In its sample, this clone was seen once. V usage is TRBV19 and J usage is TRBJ2-5; possible D gene TRBD1, 6 bases. The CDR3 runs 14 residues. CDR1 is LNHDA and CDR2 is SQIVND in the germline V gene (reference sequence). Trimming removed 4 bases from V and 2 bases from J, with 11 bases in between. This CDR3 is CASSTRQVQETQYF. The CDR3 bases are TGTGCCAGTAGTACGCGACAGGTACAAGAGACCCAGTACTTC.

The genes are TRBV7-6 and TRBJ1-1; D is unresolved. CDR1 and CDR2 from the germline V gene are SGHVS and FNYEAQ. CDR3 length equals 15 residues. Trimming shortened V by 1 base and J by 3 bases, and 12 bases separated the two germline ends. For the CDR3, the DNA is TGTGCCAGCAGCTTAGTTGTAGGGAGGCACACTGAAGCTTTCTTT. It is translated as CASSLVVGRHTEAFF.

The V and J genes are TRBV5-5 and TRBJ2-1; TRBD1 matches 7 bases. Germline V CDR1 and CDR2: SGHKS, YYEKEE (reference sequence). This CDR3 comprises 15 residues. V lost 4 bases to trimming and J lost 4 bases; unmatched junction nucleotides: 8. In nucleotides, the CDR3 is TGTGCCAGCAGCGCCCTCCGGGACAGTTACAATGAGCAGTTCTTC. Amino acid sequence: CASSALRDSYNEQFF.

Comment on this clone: Compared with germline, one end of the junction differs, possibly owing to a read error. The chain uses TRBV7-7 and TRBJ1-6, with unresolved D. Germline V lookup: CDR1 SSHAT, CDR2 FNYEAQ (reference sequence). This CDR3 has 12 residues. The CDR3 bases are TGTGCTAGCAGCGGGCCGGATTCACCCCTCCACTTT. Translation gives CASSGPDSPLHF.

The rearrangement uses TRBV11-2 and TRBJ1-6, with D possibly matching TRBD1 (6 bases). Germline CDR1 and CDR2: SGHAT and FQNNGV. V lost 5 bases and J 2 bases, leaving 13 bases between the germline ends. This CDR3 is built from 16 residues. The CDR3 DNA reads TGTGCCAGCAGCGGCGGACAGCAAGCCTATAATTCACCCCTCCACTTT. This sequence encodes CASSGGQQAYNSPLHF.

The chain has TRBV6-4 and TRBJ2-1, with TRBD2 matching over 7 bases. Germline V gene sequence: CDR1 MRHNA, CDR2 SNTAGT. V was pared by 3 bases and J by 2 bases, with 1 base of the junction left unmatched. The CDR3 consists of 14 residues. The CDR3 here is CASSERGTYNEQFF. CDR3 in DNA: TGTGCCAGCAGTGAGCGGGGGACCTACAATGAGCAGTTCTTC.